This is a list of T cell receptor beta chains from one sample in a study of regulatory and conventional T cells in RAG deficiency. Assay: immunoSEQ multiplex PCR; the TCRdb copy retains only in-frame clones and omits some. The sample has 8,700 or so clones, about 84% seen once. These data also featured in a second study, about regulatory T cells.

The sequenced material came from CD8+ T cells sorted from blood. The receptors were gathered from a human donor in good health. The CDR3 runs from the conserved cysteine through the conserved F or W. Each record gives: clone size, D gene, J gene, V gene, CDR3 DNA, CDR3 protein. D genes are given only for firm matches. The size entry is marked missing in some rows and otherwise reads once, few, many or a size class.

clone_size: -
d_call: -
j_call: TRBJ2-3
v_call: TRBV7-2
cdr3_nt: TGTGCCAGCAGTCTGAGATGGCGGCCAGATACGCAGTATTTT
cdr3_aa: CASSLRWRPDTQYF

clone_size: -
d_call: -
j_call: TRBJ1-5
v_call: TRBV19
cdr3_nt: TGTGCCAGTAGTATGGTTTTTTCGGGGGCTTTGCCCCAGCATTTT
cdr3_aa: CASSMVFSGALPQHF

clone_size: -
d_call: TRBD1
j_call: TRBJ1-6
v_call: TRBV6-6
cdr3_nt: TGTGCCAGCAGTTTTGACAGGGGTGATTCACCCCTCCACTTT
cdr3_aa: CASSFDRGDSPLHF

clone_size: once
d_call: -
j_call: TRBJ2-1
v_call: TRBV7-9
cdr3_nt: TGTGCCAGCAGCTTAGCGCTAAGGAGGCATGAGCAGTTCTTC
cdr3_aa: CASSLALRRHEQFF

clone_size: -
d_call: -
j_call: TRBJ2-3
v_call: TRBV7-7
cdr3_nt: TGTGCCAGCAGCCGCGGGTCCGGGGCAGATACGCAGTATTTT
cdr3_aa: CASSRGSGADTQYF

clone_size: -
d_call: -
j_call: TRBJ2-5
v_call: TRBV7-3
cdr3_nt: TGTGCCAGCAGCTCATCCGCCGAGACCCAGTACTTC
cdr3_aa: CASSSSAETQYF

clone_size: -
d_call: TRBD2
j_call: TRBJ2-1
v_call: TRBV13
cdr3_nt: TGTGCCAGCAGCTTAGGGACTAGCAGGGAGCAGTTCTTC
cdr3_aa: CASSLGTSREQFF

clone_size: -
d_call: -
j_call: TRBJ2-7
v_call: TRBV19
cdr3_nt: TGTGCCAGTAGTATTCTGGGTGACGACGAGCAGTACTTC
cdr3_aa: CASSILGDDEQYF

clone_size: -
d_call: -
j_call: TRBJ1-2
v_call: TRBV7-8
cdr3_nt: TGTGCCAGCAGGGCTAAAACGGGGGCTGTTAATGGCTACACCTTC
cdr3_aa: CASRAKTGAVNGYTF

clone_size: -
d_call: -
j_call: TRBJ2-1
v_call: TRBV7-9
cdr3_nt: TGTGCCAGCAGCTCCCCTTCGTCAGGATTTGGTGAGCAGTTCTTC
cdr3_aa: CASSSPSSGFGEQFF

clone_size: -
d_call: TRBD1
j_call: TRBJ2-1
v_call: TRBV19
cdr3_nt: TGTGCCAGTAGTATGGACAGGGGGCAGGTCCATGAGCAGTTCTTC
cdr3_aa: CASSMDRGQVHEQFF

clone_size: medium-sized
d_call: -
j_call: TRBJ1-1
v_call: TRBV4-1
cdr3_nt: TGCGCCAGCAGCCAAGAAGGGAACCGGAACACTGAAGCTTTCTTT
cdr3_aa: CASSQEGNRNTEAFF

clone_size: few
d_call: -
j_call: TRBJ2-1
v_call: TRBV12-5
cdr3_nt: TGTGCTAGTGCTGTTAGGCCCGACATCTCATCCTACAATGAGCAGTTCTTC
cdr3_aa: CASAVRPDISSYNEQFF

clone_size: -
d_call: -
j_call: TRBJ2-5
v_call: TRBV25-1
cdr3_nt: TGTGCCAGCAGTGGTATTGAGACCCAGTACTTC
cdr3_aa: CASSGIETQYF

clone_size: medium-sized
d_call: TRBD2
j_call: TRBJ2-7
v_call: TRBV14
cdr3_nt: TGTGCCAGCAGCCCGGGCACTCTACGCGGGAGAGTCTACGAGCAGTACTTC
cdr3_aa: CASSPGTLRGRVYEQYF

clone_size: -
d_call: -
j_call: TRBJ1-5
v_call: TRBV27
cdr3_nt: TGTGCCAGCAGTTTATCGGGTAGCAATCAGCCCCAGCATTTT
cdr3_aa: CASSLSGSNQPQHF

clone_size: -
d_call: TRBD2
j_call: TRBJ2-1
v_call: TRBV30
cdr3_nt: TGTGCCTGGAATGGACGGGGGGGCCTCTACAATGAGCAGTTCTTC
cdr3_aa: CAWNGRGGLYNEQFF

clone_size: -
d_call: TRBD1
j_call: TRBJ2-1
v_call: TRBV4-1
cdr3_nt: TGCGCCAGCAGCCCCTCCGGGACAGATTACAATGAGCAGTTCTTC
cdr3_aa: CASSPSGTDYNEQFF

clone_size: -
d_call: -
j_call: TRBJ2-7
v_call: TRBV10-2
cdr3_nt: TGCGCCAGCAGTGAGTCGAGGGGGTACTCCTACGAGCAGTACTTC
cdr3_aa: CASSESRGYSYEQYF

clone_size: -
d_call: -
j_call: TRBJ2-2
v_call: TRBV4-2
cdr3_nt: TGTGCCAGCAGCCTCGGTGGGGGCGGGGAGCTGTTTTTT
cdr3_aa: CASSLGGGGELFF

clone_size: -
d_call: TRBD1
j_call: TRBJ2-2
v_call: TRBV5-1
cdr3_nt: TGCGCCAGCAGATTCGACAGGGAAGGGGAGCTGTTTTTT
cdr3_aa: CASRFDREGELFF

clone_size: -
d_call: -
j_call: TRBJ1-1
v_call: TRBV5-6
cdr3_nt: TGTGCCAGCAGCTTGAACCAGGGTTACACTGAAGCTTTCTTT
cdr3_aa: CASSLNQGYTEAFF

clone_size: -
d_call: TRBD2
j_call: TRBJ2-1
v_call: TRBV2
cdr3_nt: TGTGCCAGCAACGGGAGGGCGAATGAGCAGTTCTTC
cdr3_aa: CASNGRANEQFF

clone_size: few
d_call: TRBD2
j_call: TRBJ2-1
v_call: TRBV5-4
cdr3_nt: TGTGCCAGCAGCCCCGTGGGACTAGCGGGGGACAATGAGCAGTTCTTC
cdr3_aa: CASSPVGLAGDNEQFF

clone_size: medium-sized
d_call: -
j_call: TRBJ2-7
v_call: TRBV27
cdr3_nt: TGTGCCAGCAGTTTATCGCCAGGGAACGAGCAGTACTTC
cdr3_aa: CASSLSPGNEQYF

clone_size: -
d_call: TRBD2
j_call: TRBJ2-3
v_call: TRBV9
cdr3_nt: TGTGCCAGCAGCGCGACTAGCGGGGGCACAGATACGCAGTATTTT
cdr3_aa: CASSATSGGTDTQYF

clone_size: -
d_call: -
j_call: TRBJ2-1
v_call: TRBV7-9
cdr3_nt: TGTGCCAGCCGTAGAGATGAGCAGTTCTTC
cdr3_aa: CASRRDEQFF

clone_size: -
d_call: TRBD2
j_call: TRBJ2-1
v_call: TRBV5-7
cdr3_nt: TGTGCCAGCACCGGGGGGGGTGGGCAGTTCTTC
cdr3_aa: CASTGGGGQFF

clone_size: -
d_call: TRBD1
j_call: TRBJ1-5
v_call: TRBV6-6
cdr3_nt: TGTGCCAGCAGAAGGGACAGGGGGTCGGGTCAGCCCCAGCATTTT
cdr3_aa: CASRRDRGSGQPQHF

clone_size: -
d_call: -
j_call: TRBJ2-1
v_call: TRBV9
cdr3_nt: TGTGCCAGCAGCGTAGGGACCTACAATGAGCAGTTCTTC
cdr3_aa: CASSVGTYNEQFF

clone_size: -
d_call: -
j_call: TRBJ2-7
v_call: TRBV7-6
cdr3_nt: TGTGCCAGCAGCTTAGAGCTGGGAGGCGAGCAGTACTTC
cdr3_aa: CASSLELGGEQYF

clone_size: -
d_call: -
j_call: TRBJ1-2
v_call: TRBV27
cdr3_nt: TGTGCCAGCAGTTACGGAGGGACTAACTATGGCTACACCTTC
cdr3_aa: CASSYGGTNYGYTF

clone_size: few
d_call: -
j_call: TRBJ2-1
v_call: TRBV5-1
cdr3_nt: TGCGCCAGCAGCTCTGCAGGAGGCTACAATGAGCAGTTCTTC
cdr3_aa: CASSSAGGYNEQFF

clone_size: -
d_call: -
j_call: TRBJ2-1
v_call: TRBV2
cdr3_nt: TGTGCCAGCAGTGTTTTGAGGGAAGAGCAGTTCTTC
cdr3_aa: CASSVLREEQFF

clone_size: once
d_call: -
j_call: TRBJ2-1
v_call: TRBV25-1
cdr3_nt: TGTGCCAGCAGTGGGACAACGAGCCTTTACAATGAGCAGTTCTTC
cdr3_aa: CASSGTTSLYNEQFF

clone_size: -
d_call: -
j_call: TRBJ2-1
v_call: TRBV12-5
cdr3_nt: TGTGCTAGTGGTTTGGTACTTAGCGGACCTTACGGTGAGCAGTTCTTC
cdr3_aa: CASGLVLSGPYGEQFF

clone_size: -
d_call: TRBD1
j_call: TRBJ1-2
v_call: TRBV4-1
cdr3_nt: TGCGCCAGCAGCCAACCTGGGTCGGACAGGGCTTATGGCTACACCTTC
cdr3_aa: CASSQPGSDRAYGYTF

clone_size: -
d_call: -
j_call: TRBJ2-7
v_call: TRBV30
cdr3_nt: TGTGCCTTATTAAATGCCCCATCCTACGAGCAGTACTTC
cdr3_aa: CALLNAPSYEQYF

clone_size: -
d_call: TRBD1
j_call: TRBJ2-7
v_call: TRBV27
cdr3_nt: TGTGCCAGCAGCCCCGGACAGGGGGTACAGCAGTACTTC
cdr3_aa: CASSPGQGVQQYF

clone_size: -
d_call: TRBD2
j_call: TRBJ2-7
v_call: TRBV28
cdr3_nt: TGTGCCAGCAAAGGACTAGCGGGGGGGGTCTCCTACGAGCAGTACTTC
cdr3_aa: CASKGLAGGVSYEQYF

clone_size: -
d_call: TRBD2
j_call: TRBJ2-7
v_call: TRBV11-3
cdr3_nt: TGTGCCAGCAGCGACGCTAGCGGGCCTTCCTACGAGCAGTACTTC
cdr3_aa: CASSDASGPSYEQYF

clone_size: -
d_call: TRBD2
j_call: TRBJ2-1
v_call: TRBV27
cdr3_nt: TGTGCCAGCAGTTTATCGCCGGGACTAGCGGGATATGAGCAGTTCTTC
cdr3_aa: CASSLSPGLAGYEQFF

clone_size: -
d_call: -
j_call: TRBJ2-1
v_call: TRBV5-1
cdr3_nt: TGCGCCAGCAGCTTGGTTTCTAATCGAGTTGAGCAGTTCTTC
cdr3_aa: CASSLVSNRVEQFF